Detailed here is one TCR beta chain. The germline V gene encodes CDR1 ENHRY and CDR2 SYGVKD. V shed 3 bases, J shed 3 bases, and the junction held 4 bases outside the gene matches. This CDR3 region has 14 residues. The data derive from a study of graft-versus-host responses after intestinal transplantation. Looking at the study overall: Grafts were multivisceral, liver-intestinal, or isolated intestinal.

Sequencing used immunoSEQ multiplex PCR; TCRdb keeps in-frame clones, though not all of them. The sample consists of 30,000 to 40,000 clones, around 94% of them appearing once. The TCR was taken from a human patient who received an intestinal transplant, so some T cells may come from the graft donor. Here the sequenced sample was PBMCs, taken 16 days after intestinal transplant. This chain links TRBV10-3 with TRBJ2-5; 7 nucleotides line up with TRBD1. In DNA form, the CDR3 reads TGTGCCATCAGTGATTTCGACAGGGAAGAGACCCAGTACTTC. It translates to CAISDFDREETQYF.